A single T cell receptor beta chain is shown here with its context. No antigen is known for it. The data are from a study of T cell responses to AZD1222 COVID-19 vaccine. Study-wide context: Both about-4-week and about-12-week second-dose recipients were combined.

Study findings and constraints: Among those given AZD1222, only five to seven were seropositive at baseline. Donors were chiefly white British, with a greater number of females, and clonal diversity was perhaps underestimated. When two AZD1222 doses had been given, Spike-specific TCR breadth and depth rose.

Assay: immunoSEQ multiplex PCR; the TCRdb copy retains only in-frame clones and omits some. The profile shows roughly 80,000 clones, 90% to 95% of them singletons. V was pared by 0 bases and J by 5 bases, with 14 bases between. Germline V gives CDR1 SGHRS, CDR2 YFSETQ. The length of the CDR3 is 15 residues. Material: peripheral blood, obtained on day 0 of AZD1222 vaccination. This TCR was recovered from an adult in good health. The rearrangement joins TRBV5-1 to TRBJ2-5; maybe TRBD2 (6 bases). The CDR3 DNA is TGCGCCAGCAGCTTGGTTTGGGCTAGCGCTGAGACCCAGTACTTC. This encodes CASSLVWASAETQYF. The full variable domain, completed using reference TRBV5-1 and TRBJ2-5, is KAGVTQTPRYLIKTRGQQVTLSCSPISGHRSVSWYQQTPGQGLQFLFEYFSETQRNKGNFPGRFSGRQFSNSRSEMNVSTLELGDSALYLCASSLVWASAETQYFGPGTRLLVL.